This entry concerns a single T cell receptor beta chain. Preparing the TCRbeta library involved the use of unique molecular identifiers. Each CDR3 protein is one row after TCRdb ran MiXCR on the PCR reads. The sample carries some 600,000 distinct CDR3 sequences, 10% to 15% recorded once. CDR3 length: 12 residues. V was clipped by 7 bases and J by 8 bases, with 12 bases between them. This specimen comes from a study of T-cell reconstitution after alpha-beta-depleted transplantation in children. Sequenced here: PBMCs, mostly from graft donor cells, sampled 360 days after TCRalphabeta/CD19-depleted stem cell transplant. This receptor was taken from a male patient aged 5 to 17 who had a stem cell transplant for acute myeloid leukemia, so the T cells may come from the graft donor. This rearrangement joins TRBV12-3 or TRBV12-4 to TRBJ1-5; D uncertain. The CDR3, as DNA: TGTGCCAGCACCTATTTACGGGAGCCCCAGCATTTT. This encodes CASTYLREPQHF.